The 26 T cell receptor beta chains below were found in one sample sequenced in a study of Graves' ophthalmopathy and Graves' hyperthyroidism. Scientists amplified the TCR beta CDR3 regions from RNA transcripts. Second-round multiplex PCR came after first-round RT-PCR with HTBI primers. TCRdb ran MiXCR on the multiplex PCR reads and lists one entry per CDR3 protein. The table has around 1,000,000 distinct CDR3 sequences, about 40% seen once. The sequenced sample consisted of peripheral blood or thyroid tissue (not recorded which). Source of these receptors: an adult man with Graves' hyperthyroidism.

This sequence joins TRBV5-6 and TRBJ2-2, with 9 positions matching TRBD1. Germline CDR1 is SGHDT and CDR2 is YYEEEE. The CDR3 covers 16 residues. Trimming took 2 bases from V and 5 from J; bases not matched to a gene: 7. The CDR3 DNA follows: TGTGCCAGCAGCTTACCTCCGGGACAGGGAACCGGGGAGCTGTTTTTT. Translation gives CASSLPPGQGTGELFF.

The chain carries TRBV27 and TRBJ2-6; a possible D gene is TRBD1 (7 bases). This CDR3 has 17 residues. CDR1 and CDR2 from the germline V gene are MNHEY and SMNVEV (reference sequence). V was trimmed by 3 bases and J by 3 bases, leaving 15 bases between them. The CDR3 coding sequence is TGTGCCAGCAGTTTGTGGAGGGGGCTTGGTGGGGCCAACGTCCTGACTTTC. Its protein is CASSLWRGLGGANVLTF.

The table lists this clonotype with many counts. J is TRBJ2-7 and V is TRBV5-1; 8 bases agree with TRBD2. Trimming at V came to 4 bases and at J to 0 bases, leaving 9 bases not matched to a gene. Germline V gene sequence: CDR1 SGHRS, CDR2 YFSETQ. CDR3 length: 16 residues. CDR3 region: CASSLEGGRNSYEQYF. The CDR3, as DNA: TGCGCCAGCAGCCTAGAGGGCGGGAGGAACTCCTACGAGCAGTACTTC.

This clonotype turned up a few times. This sequence joins TRBV6-1 and TRBJ1-4; D perhaps matches TRBD1 (5 bases). V lost 3 bases and J lost 5, with 13 bases in between. Germline V CDR1 and CDR2: MNHNS, SASEGT. CDR3 length: 15 amino acids. CDR3: CASSDRAPPNEKLFF. DNA of the CDR3: TGTGCCAGCAGTGACAGGGCCCCACCAAATGAAAAACTGTTTTTT.

This clonotype was recorded a few times. This may arise from a read error, as a much more abundant clone is one base away. The CDR3: CSVAGTNSNQPQHF. The DNA of the CDR3 is TGCAGCGTTGCCGGGACAAATAGCAATCAGCCCCAGCATTTT. The genes are TRBV29-1 and TRBJ1-5, with a tentative D call TRBD1 (6 bases). Trimming cost V 4 bases and J 0 bases, with 10 bases left between them. The CDR3 has 14 residues. Germline CDR1 SQVTM, CDR2 ANQGSEA.

Concerning this clonotype itself: The junction differs from germline at one of its ends, possibly a read error. CDR3 in DNA: TGTGCCAGCAGCCTGAGAGCGGGGGACCAAGAGGCCCAGTACTTC. Translated, it gives CASSLRAGDQEAQYF. V gene TRBV12-3 or TRBV12-4 combines with J gene TRBJ2-5; 8 bases are a match to TRBD2. The CDR3 runs to 15 residues.

Only a few counts were recorded for this clonotype. This chain connects TRBV29-1 to TRBJ2-3; D possibly corresponds to TRBD2 (6 bases). In germline, CDR1 is SQVTM, CDR2 ANQGSEA. Trimming left V 7 bases short and J 1 base short, with 15 bases between. The CDR3 is made up of 14 amino acids. Written as DNA, the CDR3 is TGCAGCGCCGATATGGCGGGGCGCACAGATACGCAGTATTTT. It specifies CSADMAGRTDTQYF.

The chain is built from TRBV4-3 and TRBJ2-2; 12 bases fit TRBD2. The CDR3 has 16 residues. CDR1 is LGHNA and CDR2 is YSLEER in the germline V gene. V shed 0 bases and J 6 bases; nucleotides not matched to a gene: 2. Written as DNA, the CDR3 is TGCGCCAGCAGCCAAGATCCTAGCGGGGGGGCCGGGGAGCTGTTTTTT. Its translation: CASSQDPSGGAGELFF.

This clonotype was found once. The gene calls are TRBV29-1 and TRBJ1-2; D is undetermined. V dropped 4 bases and J dropped 12 bases, with 15 bases sitting between them. Germline CDR1 SQVTM, CDR2 ANQGSEA. This CDR3 contains 11 residues. CDR3 nucleotides: TGCAGCGTTGGCGCGGTACTAGCGAACACCTTC. It codes for CSVGAVLANTF.

This clonotype came up many times. The chain combines TRBV7-9 with TRBJ2-7; a possible D gene is TRBD1 (5 bases). This CDR3 contains 14 residues. Per germline, CDR1 SEHNR and CDR2 FQNEAQ (reference sequence). V lost 0 bases and J 5 bases, leaving 11 bases between the germline ends. CDR3 in DNA: TGTGCCAGCAGCTTAGCGATCAGGGCCGACGAGCAGTACTTC. It yields the protein CASSLAIRADEQYF.

Ten or more counts support this clonotype. The V call is TRBV20-1, the J call TRBJ2-7, with TRBD1 identical over 10 bases. Germline trimming cut 4 bases from V and 2 bases from J; bases unmatched to any gene: 2. The CDR3 is made up of 13 amino acids. Germline loops: CDR1 DFQATT, CDR2 SNEGSKA (reference sequence). The CDR3 protein is CSAIGQGAYEQYF. CDR3 sequence (DNA): TGCAGTGCTATAGGACAGGGGGCCTACGAGCAGTACTTC.

This clonotype was recorded many times. This CDR3 is CSDRPRGSNYGYTF. For the CDR3, the DNA is TGCAGTGACCGACCCAGGGGATCAAACTATGGCTACACCTTC. This chain uses TRBV20-1 with TRBJ1-2; perhaps TRBD1 as D (6 bases). Germline CDR1 reads DFQATT; CDR2 reads SNEGSKA (reference sequence). V was shortened by 7 bases and J by 2 bases, with 17 bases between the two germline ends. This CDR3 has 14 residues.

V usage is TRBV12-5 and J usage is TRBJ1-5; D gene unclear. The CDR3 sequence is 17 residues long. The germline V gene has CDR1 LGHNT and CDR2 FRNRAP. Trimming shortened V by 2 bases and J by 3 bases, and 17 bases separated the two germline ends. DNA for the CDR3: TGTGCTAGTGGTTTGCGCGGGGTTCGGAATTTCAATCAGCCCCAGCATTTT. The encoded protein is CASGLRGVRNFNQPQHF.

There are a few counts of this clonotype. The CDR3 loop is CASSYDLAGGPNEQYF. CDR3 sequence (DNA): TGTGCCAGCAGTTACGATCTAGCGGGAGGGCCTAACGAGCAGTACTTC. This chain links TRBV6-6 with TRBJ2-7; 12 bases line up with TRBD2. Germline CDR1 MNHNY, CDR2 SVGAGI (reference sequence). This CDR3 is built from 16 residues. Trimming took 2 bases from V and 5 from J; bases not matched to a gene: 7.

About this clonotype itself: This may arise from a read error, as a much more abundant clone is one base away. V and J are TRBV19 and TRBJ2-5; D is possibly TRBD1 (5 bases). The V and J ends lost 3 bases and 4 bases respectively, with 9 bases between them. Germline CDR1 and CDR2: LNHDA and SQIVND (reference sequence). The CDR3 covers 13 residues. CDR3 protein: CASSIGRVETQYF. CDR3 nucleotide sequence: TGTGCCAGTAGTATCGGCAGGGTAGAGACCCAGTACTTC.

This clonotype was recorded a few times. V and J are TRBV5-8 and TRBJ1-2; D not certain. The CDR3 is 16 amino acids. Trimming took 0 bases from V and 4 from J, leaving 16 bases between them. Germline loops: CDR1 SGHTS, CDR2 YDEGEE. The chain's CDR3 is CASSLGVKDFVYGYTF. For the CDR3, the DNA is TGTGCCAGCAGCTTGGGAGTCAAGGACTTCGTCTATGGCTACACCTTC.

The rearrangement links TRBV12-3 or TRBV12-4 to TRBJ2-5; 10 nucleotides line up with TRBD1. The CDR3 consists of 15 residues. The ends lost 7 bases at V and 5 bases at J; junction bases unmatched: 10. The CDR3 reads CASNTGTGVRETQYF. For the CDR3, the DNA is TGTGCCAGCAACACGGGGACAGGGGTTCGGGAGACCCAGTACTTC.

V is TRBV6-2 or TRBV6-3 and J is TRBJ2-2, with a tentative D call TRBD1 (6 bases). This CDR3 has 13 amino acids. CDR1 and CDR2 from the germline V gene are MNHEY and SVGEGT. Trimming cost V 6 bases and J 5 bases, with 10 bases left between them. The CDR3 protein is CASRWTETGELFF. In nucleotides, the CDR3 is TGTGCCAGCAGATGGACAGAGACCGGGGAGCTGTTTTTT.

The gene calls are TRBV6-5 and TRBJ2-5; unclear D gene. In germline, CDR1 is MNHEY, CDR2 SVGAGI. V lost 4 bases, J lost 6 bases, and 9 bases lay in between. This CDR3 is built from 12 residues. The CDR3 coding sequence is TGTGCCAGCAGTTCAGCAGGACAGACCCAGTACTTC. Translated: CASSSAGQTQYF.

The chain couples TRBV10-3 to TRBJ1-2, with 7 nucleotides matching TRBD1. Germline values: CDR1 ENHRY, CDR2 SYGVKD. This CDR3 is 17 amino acids long. Trimming removed 10 bases from V and 3 bases from J; junction bases left unmatched: 20. CDR3 residues: CATGLVGGTVGDYGYTF. Here the CDR3 DNA reads TGTGCCACCGGTCTTGTCGGCGGGACAGTGGGGGACTATGGCTACACCTTC.

As for this clonotype: Possible read error: a much larger clone is one base away. The chain couples TRBV7-9 to TRBJ2-5, with D tentatively TRBD2 (7 bases). The CDR3 contains 16 residues. Germline V lookup: CDR1 SEHNR, CDR2 FQNEAQ (reference sequence). Written as DNA, the CDR3 is TGTGCCAGCAGCCTCAGTTTAGGCGGGGGCCAAGAGGCCCAGTACTTC. It codes for CASSLSLGGGQEAQYF.

Ten or more counts support this clonotype. The chain carries TRBV11-2 and TRBJ2-2; 10 bases agree with TRBD1. CDR3 length: 15 residues. Germline V lookup: CDR1 SGHAT, CDR2 FQNNGV. Trimming cost V 5 bases and J 4 bases; bases outside gene matches: 4. The CDR3 is CASSARTGGTGELFF. The CDR3 coding sequence is TGTGCCAGCAGCGCACGGACAGGGGGCACCGGGGAGCTGTTTTTT.

To note about this clonotype: Because the CDR3 is missing its conserved closing phenylalanine or tryptophan, this is likely a read error. Because the CDR3's place on the DNA is in doubt, the DNA is left out and the CDR3 is given as listed by TCRdb. The chain recombines TRBV12-3 or TRBV12-4 with TRBJ1-1; TRBD1 reflects the table's D call only, with no check against the DNA. The CDR3 comprises 10 residues, both ends counted. The CDR3 spells CASSRGRANY.

The V call is TRBV30, the J call TRBJ1-5, with D possibly matching TRBD1 (6 bases). CDR1 and CDR2 from the germline V gene are GTSNPN and SVGIG (reference sequence). The length of the CDR3 is 14 residues. V shed 3 bases and J shed 11 bases, with 20 bases lying between them. The chain's CDR3 is CAWSVRTAREAQHF. In nucleotides, the CDR3 is TGTGCCTGGAGCGTACGGACAGCCCGTGAAGCCCAGCATTTT.

There are many counts of this clonotype. V usage is TRBV20-1 and J usage is TRBJ2-5; the D call may be TRBD1 or TRBD2 (5 bases each). The V end lost 6 bases, the J end lost 4 bases, and 15 bases lay between the germline ends. In germline, CDR1 is DFQATT, CDR2 SNEGSKA (reference sequence). The CDR3 loop spans 13 amino acids. The CDR3 is CSAPIRAGETQYF. The CDR3 DNA reads as TGCAGTGCGCCTATCAGGGCGGGAGAGACCCAGTACTTC.

CDR3 protein: CASSKAAGGELFF. In nucleotides, the CDR3 is TGTGCCAGCAGCAAAGCGGCGGGCGGGGAGCTGTTTTTT. J is TRBJ2-2 and V is TRBV7-9; the D gene is possibly TRBD2 (5 bases). Deletions cut 5 bases from V and 7 bases from J, with 11 bases between. Germline assignment: CDR1 SEHNR and CDR2 FQNEAQ (reference sequence). The length of the CDR3 is 13 residues.